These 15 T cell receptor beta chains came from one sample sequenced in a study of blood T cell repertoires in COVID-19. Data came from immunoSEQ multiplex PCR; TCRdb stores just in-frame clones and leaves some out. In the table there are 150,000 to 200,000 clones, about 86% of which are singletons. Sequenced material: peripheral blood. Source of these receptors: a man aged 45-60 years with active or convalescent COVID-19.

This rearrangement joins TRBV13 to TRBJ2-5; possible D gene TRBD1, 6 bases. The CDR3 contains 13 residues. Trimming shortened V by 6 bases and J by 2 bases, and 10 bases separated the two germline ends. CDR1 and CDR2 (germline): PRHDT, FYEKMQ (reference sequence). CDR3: CASRQTGQETQYF. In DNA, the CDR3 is TGTGCCAGCAGACAAACAGGGCAAGAGACCCAGTACTTC.

The CDR3 nucleotides are TGTGCCAGCAGCCCCGGAGGAGCTAGCTCGGAGAATACGCAGTATTTT. Amino acid sequence: CASSPGGASSENTQYF. This chain uses TRBV5-4 with TRBJ2-3; perhaps TRBD2 as D (5 bases). V shed 4 bases and J shed 7 bases, with 22 bases lying between them. Germline V gene data show CDR1 as SGHNT and CDR2 as YYREEE (reference sequence). The CDR3 is 16 amino acids.

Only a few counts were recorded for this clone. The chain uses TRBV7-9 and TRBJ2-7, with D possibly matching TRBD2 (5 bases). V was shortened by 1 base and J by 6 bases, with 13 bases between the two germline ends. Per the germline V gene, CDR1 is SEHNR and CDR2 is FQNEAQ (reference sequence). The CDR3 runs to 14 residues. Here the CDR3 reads CASSLGGSRSEQYF. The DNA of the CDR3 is TGTGCCAGCAGCTTAGGTGGGAGCCGGAGCGAGCAGTACTTC. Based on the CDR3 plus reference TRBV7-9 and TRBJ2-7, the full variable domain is DTGVSQNPRHKITKRGQNVTFRCDPISEHNRLYWYRQTLGQGPEFLTYFQNEAQLEKSRLLSDRFSAERPKGSFSTLEIQRTEQGDSAMYLCASSLGGSRSEQYFGPGTRLTVT.

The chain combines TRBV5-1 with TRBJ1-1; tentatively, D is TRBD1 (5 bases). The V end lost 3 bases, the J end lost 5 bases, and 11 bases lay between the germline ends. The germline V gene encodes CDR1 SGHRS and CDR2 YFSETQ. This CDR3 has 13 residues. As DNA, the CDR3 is TGCGCCAGCAGCTGGCAGGGTGAAACTGAAGCTTTCTTT. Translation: CASSWQGETEAFF. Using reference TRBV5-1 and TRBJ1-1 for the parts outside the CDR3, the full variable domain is KAGVTQTPRYLIKTRGQQVTLSCSPISGHRSVSWYQQTPGQGLQFLFEYFSETQRNKGNFPGRFSGRQFSNSRSEMNVSTLELGDSALYLCASSWQGETEAFFGQGTRLTVV.

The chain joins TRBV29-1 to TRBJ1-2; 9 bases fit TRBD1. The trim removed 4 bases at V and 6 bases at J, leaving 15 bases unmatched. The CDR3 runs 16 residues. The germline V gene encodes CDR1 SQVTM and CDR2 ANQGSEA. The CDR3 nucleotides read TGCAGCGTTGGAGTCCCGCGGGACAGGGCTGGCAATGGCTACACCTTC. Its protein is CSVGVPRDRAGNGYTF.

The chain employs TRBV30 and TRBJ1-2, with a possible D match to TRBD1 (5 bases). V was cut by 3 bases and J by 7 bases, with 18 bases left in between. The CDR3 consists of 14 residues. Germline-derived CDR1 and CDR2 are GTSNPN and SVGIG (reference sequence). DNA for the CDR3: TGTGCCTGGAGCAATCTCCAGGGAACGGGTGGCTACACCTTC. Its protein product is CAWSNLQGTGGYTF.

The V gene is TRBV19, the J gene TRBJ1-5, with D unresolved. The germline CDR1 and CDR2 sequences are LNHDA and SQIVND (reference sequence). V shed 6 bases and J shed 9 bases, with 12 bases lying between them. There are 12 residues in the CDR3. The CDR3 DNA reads TGTGCCAGTAGGAGTTGGGCTTTGCCCCAGCATTTT. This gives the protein CASRSWALPQHF. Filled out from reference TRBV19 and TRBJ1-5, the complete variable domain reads DGGITQSPKYLFRKEGQNVTLSCEQNLNHDAMYWYRQDPGQGLRLIYYSQIVNDFQKGDIAEGYSVSREKKESFPLTVTSAQKNPTAFYLCASRSWALPQHFGDGTRLSIL.

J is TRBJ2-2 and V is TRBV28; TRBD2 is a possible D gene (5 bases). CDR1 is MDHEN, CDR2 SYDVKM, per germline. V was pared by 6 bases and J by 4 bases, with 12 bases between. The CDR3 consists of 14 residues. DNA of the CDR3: TGTGCCAGCAGACCCGGACTTGTCACCGGGGAGCTGTTTTTT. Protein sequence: CASRPGLVTGELFF.

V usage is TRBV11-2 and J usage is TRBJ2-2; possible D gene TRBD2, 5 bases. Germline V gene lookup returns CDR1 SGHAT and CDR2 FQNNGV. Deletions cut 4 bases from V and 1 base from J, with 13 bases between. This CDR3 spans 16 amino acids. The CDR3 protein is CASSSEEGRNTGELFF. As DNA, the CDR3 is TGTGCCAGCAGCTCGGAAGAGGGCAGGAACACCGGGGAGCTGTTTTTT.

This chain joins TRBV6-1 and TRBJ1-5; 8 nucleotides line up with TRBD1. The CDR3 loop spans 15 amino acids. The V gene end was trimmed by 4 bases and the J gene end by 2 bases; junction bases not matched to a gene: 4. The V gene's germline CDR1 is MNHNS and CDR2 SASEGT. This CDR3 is CASSVDRGGNQPQHF. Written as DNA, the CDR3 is TGTGCCAGCAGTGTCGACAGGGGAGGCAATCAGCCCCAGCATTTT.

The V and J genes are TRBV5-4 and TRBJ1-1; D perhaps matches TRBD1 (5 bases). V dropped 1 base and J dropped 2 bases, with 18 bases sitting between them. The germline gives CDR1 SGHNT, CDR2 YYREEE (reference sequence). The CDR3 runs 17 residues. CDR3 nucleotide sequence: TGTGCCAGCAGCTTGAAAGTAGGAGAAGGGGATAACACTGAAGCTTTCTTT. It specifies CASSLKVGEGDNTEAFF.

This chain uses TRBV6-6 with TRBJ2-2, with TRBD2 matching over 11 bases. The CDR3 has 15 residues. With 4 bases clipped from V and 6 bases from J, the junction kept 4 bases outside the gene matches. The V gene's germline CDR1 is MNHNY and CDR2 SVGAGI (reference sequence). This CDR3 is CASSSGLAASGELFF. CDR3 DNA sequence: TGTGCCAGCAGTTCGGGACTAGCGGCCTCCGGGGAGCTGTTTTTT.

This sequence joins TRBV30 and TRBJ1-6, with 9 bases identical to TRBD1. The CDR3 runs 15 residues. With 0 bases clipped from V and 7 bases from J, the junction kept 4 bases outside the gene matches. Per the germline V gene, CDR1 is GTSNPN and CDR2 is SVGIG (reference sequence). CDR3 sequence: CAWSVPGTGNSPLHF. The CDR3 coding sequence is TGTGCCTGGAGTGTACCTGGGACAGGGAATTCACCCCTCCACTTT.

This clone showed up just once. DNA for the CDR3: TGCGCCAGCAGCTTGAAAGGACAGATCGGAGCTTTCTTT. Protein sequence: CASSLKGQIGAFF. V is TRBV5-1 and J is TRBJ1-1; possible D gene TRBD1, 6 bases. CDR3 length: 13 residues. The V gene lost 1 base and the J gene lost 10 bases, with 14 bases spanning the gap. The germline V gene has CDR1 SGHRS and CDR2 YFSETQ.

The CDR3 DNA reads TGTGCCAGCAGACGACAAGACTCCTACGAGCAGTACTTC. This encodes CASRRQDSYEQYF. The gene calls are TRBV5-4 and TRBJ2-7; no clear D. Germline V gene data show CDR1 as SGHNT and CDR2 as YYREEE (reference sequence). V lost 5 bases to trimming and J lost 0 bases, with 9 bases between them. This CDR3 has 13 amino acids. Full variable domain (remainder filled in from reference TRBV5-4 and TRBJ2-7): ETGVTQSPTHLIKTRGQQVTLRCSSQSGHNTVSWYQQALGQGPQFIFQYYREEENGRGNFPPRFSGLQFPNYSSELNVNALELDDSALYLCASRRQDSYEQYFGPGTRLTVT.